In its sample, the clone carrying this T cell receptor beta chain was seen many times. In TCRdb, the RT-PCR reads were re-called with MiXCR into one record per CDR3 protein. The sample shows approximately 230,000 distinct CDR3 sequences, over 9% of them seen only once. These data originate in a study of response to subunit inactivated influenza vaccine. This CDR3 contains 11 residues. The ends lost 7 bases at V and 14 bases at J; junction bases unmatched: 10. Germline-derived CDR1 and CDR2 are DFQATT and SNEGSKA (reference sequence). The sequencing here drew on non-naive T cells sorted from PBMCs, taken 14 to 15 days before vaccination. The receptor was isolated from a man in his forties or fifties who received an inactivated influenza vaccine. The chain recombines TRBV20-1 with TRBJ2-3, with 9 bases fitting TRBD2. The CDR3: CSVPGLAQRYF. Here the CDR3 DNA reads TGCAGTGTTCCAGGACTAGCGCAGCGGTATTTT.